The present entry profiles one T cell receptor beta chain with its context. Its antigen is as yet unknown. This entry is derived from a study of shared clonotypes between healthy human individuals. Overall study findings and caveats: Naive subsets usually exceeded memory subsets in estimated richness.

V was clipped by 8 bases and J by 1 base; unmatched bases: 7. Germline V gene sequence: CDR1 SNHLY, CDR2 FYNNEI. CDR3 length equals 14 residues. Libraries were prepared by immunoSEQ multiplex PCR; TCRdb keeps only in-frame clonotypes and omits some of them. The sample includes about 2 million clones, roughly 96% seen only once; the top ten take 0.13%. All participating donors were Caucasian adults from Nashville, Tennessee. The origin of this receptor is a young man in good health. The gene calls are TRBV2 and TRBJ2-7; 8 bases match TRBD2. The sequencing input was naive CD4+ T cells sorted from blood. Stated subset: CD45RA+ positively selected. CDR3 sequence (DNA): TGTGCCAGCCGAGAAGCGGGGGAGTCCTACGAGCAGTACTTC. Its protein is CASREAGESYEQYF.